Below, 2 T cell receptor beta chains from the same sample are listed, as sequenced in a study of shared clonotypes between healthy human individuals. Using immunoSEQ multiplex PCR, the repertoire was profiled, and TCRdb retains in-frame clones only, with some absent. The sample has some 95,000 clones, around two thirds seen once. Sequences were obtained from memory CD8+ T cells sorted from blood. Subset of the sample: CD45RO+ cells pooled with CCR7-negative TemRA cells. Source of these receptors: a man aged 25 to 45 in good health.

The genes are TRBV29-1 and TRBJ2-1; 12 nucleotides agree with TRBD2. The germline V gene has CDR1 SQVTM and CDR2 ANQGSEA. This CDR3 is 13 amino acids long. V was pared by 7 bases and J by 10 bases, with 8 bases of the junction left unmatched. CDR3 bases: TGCAGCGCCTGGACTAGCGGGATCCGGGAGCAGTTCTTC. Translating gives CSAWTSGIREQFF.

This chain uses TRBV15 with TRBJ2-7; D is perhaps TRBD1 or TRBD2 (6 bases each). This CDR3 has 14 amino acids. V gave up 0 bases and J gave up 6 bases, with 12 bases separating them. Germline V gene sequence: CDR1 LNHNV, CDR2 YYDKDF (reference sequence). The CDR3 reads CATSRDVGGGEQYF. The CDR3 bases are TGTGCCACCAGCAGAGATGTGGGGGGCGGCGAGCAGTACTTC.